This section outlines one T cell receptor beta chain sequence together with its context. Its antigen is as yet unknown. Time point indicated: persistent/refractory GD, antithyroid drugs over 5 years with positive TRAb. From PBMCs, RNA was extracted and then used to make the TCR library. EDTA tubes collected nine milliliters of peripheral blood. In germline, CDR1 is SEHNR, CDR2 FQNEAQ (reference sequence). The V segment lost 4 bases and the J segment 7 bases; nucleotides outside the gene matches: 11. CDR3 length equals 15 residues. These data are taken from a study of regulatory T cells in long-lasting Graves disease. Findings and caveats of the study: Persistent disease was associated with favored TRBV28 usage and with favored use of TRBJ1-2 and TRBJ2-5.

Construction of TCR beta libraries relied on iRepertoire HTBI primers and on Arm-PCR targeting CDR3 regions. MiXCR was run by TCRdb on the multiplex PCR reads, yielding one entry per CDR3 protein. Of about 400,000 distinct CDR3 sequences listed, less than 25% are singletons. This TCR was recovered from a female donor with Graves disease. This chain joins TRBV7-9 and TRBJ2-7; 9 bases agree with TRBD1. The input for sequencing was peripheral blood mononuclear cells (PBMCs), taken when the disease was refractory, from a patient treated with antithyroid drugs. For the CDR3, the DNA is TGTGCCAGCAGCTCAAACCGGGACAGGGATCGGGAGCAGTACTTC. It yields the protein CASSSNRDRDREQYF.